This T cell receptor beta chain stems from a study of blood T cells in healthy people across ages. Sample-barcoded 5' priming and a J-beta primer mix drove a second PCR of about 6 to 11 cycles. Each CDR3 protein gets one entry after TCRdb re-called the 5' RACE reads with MiXCR. The repertoire holds about 930,000 distinct CDR3 sequences, with just under 30% as singletons. The V segment lost 8 bases and the J segment 3 bases; nucleotides outside the gene matches: 3. The length of the CDR3 is 13 residues. Germline V gene data show CDR1 as MNHNS and CDR2 as SASEGT. In this sample, this clonotype turned up a few times. This same sample was also taken into another study, of T cells of mothers and their children.

The TCR comes from a woman in her thirties or forties in good health. The specimen was blood. This sequence joins TRBV6-1 and TRBJ2-2, with 7 bases identical to TRBD1. The CDR3 loop is CASDRVDTGELFF. CDR3 DNA sequence: TGTGCCAGCGACAGGGTGGACACCGGGGAGCTGTTTTTT.